The T cell receptor beta chain under discussion was sequenced for a study of spatial heterogeneity in lung cancer. Study-wide results and limits: Ubiquitous and regional expanded TCR counts mirrored ubiquitous and regional nonsynonymous mutation counts, respectively. Tumoral mutation counts were tracked by counts of expanded intratumoral alpha and beta TCRs.

This clonotype was seen at least ten times. No antigen is known for it. This beta chain turned up in a library designed for alpha chains; as an off-target read, its abundance says little. The time point: sample taken at primary tumor resection. Extraction of whole RNA from tumor, nontumor lung or frozen PBMC preceded unsorted sequencing. TCRdb re-derived calls from the 5' RACE reads in MiXCR, one entry per CDR3 protein. The profile shows 16,000 or so distinct CDR3 sequences, approximately 6.8% of them singletons. This clonotype was sampled from a female donor with early-stage non-small cell lung cancer. The source was lung tumor tissue, collected at surgery.

This chain's CDR3 is CASGLPTNTGELFF. The CDR3 DNA is TGTGCTAGTGGTTTGCCCACGAACACCGGGGAGCTGTTTTTT. The chain uses TRBV12-5 and TRBJ2-2; D is undetermined. The CDR3 contains 14 residues. Germline V gene lookup returns CDR1 LGHNT and CDR2 FRNRAP. The V and J ends lost 2 bases and 0 bases respectively, with 4 bases between them.